This T cell receptor (beta chain) was obtained from a study of T cell responses to AZD1222 COVID-19 vaccine. Clones were read by immunoSEQ multiplex PCR, and TCRdb kept only the in-frame ones, dropping some. This table holds some 130,000 clones, roughly 90% found once. Regarding this clone: What it binds is unknown.

Deletions cut 2 bases from V and 0 bases from J, with 13 bases between. This CDR3 is 17 amino acids long. Germline loops: CDR1 SGHTA, CDR2 FQGTGA. Study outcomes and limitations: Nearly half of spike-specific TCRs reportedly go after variant regions that carry no mutations. Every sample of the repertoires postdated the peak T cell response. Baseline testing showed seropositivity in only a handful of AZD1222 recipients.

The clonotype comes from an adult in good health. This chain joins TRBV7-3 and TRBJ2-2, with a possible D match to TRBD1 (5 bases). The sequencing here drew on peripheral blood, taken on day 0 of AZD1222 vaccination. CDR3 sequence: CASSLFRQRANTGELFF. DNA of the CDR3: TGTGCCAGCAGCTTATTTAGACAGCGCGCGAACACCGGGGAGCTGTTTTTT.